The 11 T cell receptor beta chains presented below share a single source sample, sequenced in a study of T cell responses to AZD1222 COVID-19 vaccine. TCRdb keeps only in-frame clones here, not all; method: immunoSEQ multiplex PCR. The sample carries 200,000 to 250,000 clones, 85% to 95% recorded once. The specimen was peripheral blood, collected on day 0 of MenACWY control vaccination. These receptor sequences come from an adult in good health.

V gene TRBV30 combines with J gene TRBJ2-1; TRBD1 is a possible D gene (5 bases). V lost 2 bases and J 8 bases, leaving 13 bases between the germline ends. CDR1 is GTSNPN and CDR2 is SVGIG in the germline V gene (reference sequence). The CDR3 contains 13 residues. The CDR3 is CAWSSRVGYEQFF. CDR3 bases: TGTGCCTGGAGTTCCAGGGTTGGGTATGAGCAGTTCTTC. The variable domain in full, completed from reference TRBV30 and TRBJ2-1, reads SQTIHQWPATLVQPVGSPLSLECTVEGTSNPNLYWYRQAAGRGLQLLFYSVGIGQISSEVPQNLSASRPQDRQFILSSKKLLLSDSGFYLCAWSSRVGYEQFFGPGTRLTVL.

The chain joins TRBV7-8 to TRBJ2-2; 9 nucleotides agree with TRBD2. Germline CDR1 is SGHVS and CDR2 is FQNEAQ. CDR3 length equals 16 residues. The V and J ends lost 1 base and 7 bases, in that order; junction bases with no gene match: 7. CDR3 sequence (DNA): TGTGCCAGCAGCTTAGGCGCGGGGGGGCTAAACGGGGAGCTGTTTTTT. Encoded protein: CASSLGAGGLNGELFF.

The chain links TRBV3-1 (or the pseudogene TRBV3-2) to TRBJ1-1, with D tentatively TRBD1 (5 bases). Germline V lookup: CDR1 LGHDT, CDR2 YNNKEL (reference sequence). V gave up 0 bases and J gave up 0 bases, with 11 bases separating them. The CDR3 extends over 16 amino acids. CDR3 DNA sequence: TGTGCCAGCAGCCAAGATTATGGCAGGGTGAACACTGAAGCTTTCTTT. This codes for CASSQDYGRVNTEAFF.

The rearrangement joins TRBV6-4 to TRBJ1-6; 8 bases agree with TRBD1. Germline CDR1 and CDR2: MRHNA and SNTAGT. The V and J ends lost 0 bases and 10 bases, in that order; junction bases with no gene match: 17. The CDR3 covers 19 residues. CDR3 sequence (DNA): TGTGCCAGCAGTGACTCGATGGGCCCTGGACAGGGAAAATGGTCACCCCTCCACTTT. Its translation: CASSDSMGPGQGKWSPLHF.

The V gene is TRBV13, the J gene TRBJ1-1; 8 nucleotides line up with TRBD1. With V trimmed by 5 bases and J by 1 base, 6 bases remained unmatched. The CDR3 consists of 15 residues. Germline V lookup: CDR1 PRHDT, CDR2 FYEKMQ (reference sequence). CDR3 sequence (DNA): TGTGCCAGCAGCCAAGACAGGGGACCGAACACTGAAGCTTTCTTT. It translates to CASSQDRGPNTEAFF.

The chain has TRBV6-6 and TRBJ2-7; 8 bases align to TRBD1. The CDR3 consists of 15 residues. Germline V gene data show CDR1 as MNHNY and CDR2 as SVGAGI (reference sequence). Losses at the gene ends were 4 bases for V and 4 bases for J; bases not matched to a gene: 9. CDR3 protein: CASSWSDRATYEQYF. CDR3 sequence (DNA): TGTGCCAGCAGTTGGTCGGACAGGGCCACATACGAGCAGTACTTC.

The V and J genes are TRBV10-1 and TRBJ1-6; D is unresolved. Germline-derived CDR1 and CDR2 are WNHNN and SYGVQD (reference sequence). V dropped 0 bases and J dropped 8 bases, with 11 bases sitting between them. The CDR3 is 15 residues long. The CDR3 here is CASSESLGRHSPLHF. CDR3 nucleotide sequence: TGCGCCAGCAGTGAGTCGTTAGGGCGGCATTCACCCCTCCACTTT.

V usage is TRBV27 and J usage is TRBJ2-7; TRBD1 agrees at 8 bases. CDR1 MNHEY and CDR2 SMNVEV come from the germline V gene (reference sequence). V was pared by 5 bases and J by 2 bases, with 8 bases of the junction left unmatched. CDR3 length: 15 amino acids. In nucleotides, the CDR3 is TGTGCCAGCAGTCCCTCCAGGGGGCGAACCTACGAGCAGTACTTC. It is translated as CASSPSRGRTYEQYF.

The chain employs TRBV5-4 and TRBJ1-1, with D possibly being TRBD1 (5 bases). Trimming removed 0 bases from V and 0 bases from J, with 6 bases in between. The CDR3 consists of 14 residues. Germline V gene sequence: CDR1 SGHNT, CDR2 YYREEE (reference sequence). The CDR3 reads CASSLDRLNTEAFF. The CDR3 nucleotides are TGTGCCAGCAGCTTGGACAGGTTGAACACTGAAGCTTTCTTT.

V and J are TRBV2 and TRBJ1-3; 9 bases are a match to TRBD1. CDR1 is SNHLY, CDR2 FYNNEI, per germline. Losses at the gene ends were 8 bases for V and 6 bases for J; bases not matched to a gene: 2. The CDR3 has 12 residues. Here the CDR3 reads CASGTGLNTIYF. CDR3 in DNA: TGTGCCAGCGGGACAGGGTTAAACACCATATATTTT.

This clone was counted a single time. V and J are TRBV6-5 and TRBJ1-2, with 7 bases aligning to TRBD1. The CDR3 sequence is 12 residues long. CDR1 is MNHEY, CDR2 SVGAGI, per germline. The trim removed 5 bases at V and 7 bases at J, leaving 4 bases unmatched. CDR3 region: CASSTRTGGYTF. The CDR3 DNA reads TGTGCCAGCAGTACTCGGACAGGTGGCTACACCTTC.